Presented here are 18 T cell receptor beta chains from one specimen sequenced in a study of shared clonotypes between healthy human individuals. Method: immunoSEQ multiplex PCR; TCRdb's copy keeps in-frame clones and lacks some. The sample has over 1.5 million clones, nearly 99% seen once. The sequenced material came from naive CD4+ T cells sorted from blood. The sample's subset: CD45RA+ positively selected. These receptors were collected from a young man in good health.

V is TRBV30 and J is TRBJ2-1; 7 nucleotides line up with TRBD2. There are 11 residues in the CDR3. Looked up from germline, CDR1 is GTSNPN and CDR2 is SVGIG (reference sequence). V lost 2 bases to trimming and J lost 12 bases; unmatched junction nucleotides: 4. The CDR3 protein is CAWSSGKLQFF. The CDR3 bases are TGTGCCTGGAGTAGCGGGAAGCTGCAGTTCTTC. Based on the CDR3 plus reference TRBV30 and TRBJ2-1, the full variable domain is SQTIHQWPATLVQPVGSPLSLECTVEGTSNPNLYWYRQAAGRGLQLLFYSVGIGQISSEVPQNLSASRPQDRQFILSSKKLLLSDSGFYLCAWSSGKLQFFGPGTRLTVL.

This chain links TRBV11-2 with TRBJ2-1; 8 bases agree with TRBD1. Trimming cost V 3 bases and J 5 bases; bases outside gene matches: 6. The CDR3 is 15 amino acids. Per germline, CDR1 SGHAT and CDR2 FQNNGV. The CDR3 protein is CASSFPRTGNNEQFF. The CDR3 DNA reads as TGTGCCAGCAGCTTCCCCCGGACAGGGAACAATGAGCAGTTCTTC.

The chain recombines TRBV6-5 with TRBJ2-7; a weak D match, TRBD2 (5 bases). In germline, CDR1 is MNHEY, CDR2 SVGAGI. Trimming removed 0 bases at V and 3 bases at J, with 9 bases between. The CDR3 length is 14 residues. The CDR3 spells CASSYSEGNYEQYF. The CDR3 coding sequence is TGTGCCAGCAGTTACTCTGAGGGTAACTACGAGCAGTACTTC.

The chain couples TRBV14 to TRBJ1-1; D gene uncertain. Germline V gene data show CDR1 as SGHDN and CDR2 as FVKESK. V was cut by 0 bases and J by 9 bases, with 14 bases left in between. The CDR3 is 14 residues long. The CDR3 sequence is CASSQDIGYGQAFF. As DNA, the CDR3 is TGTGCCAGCAGCCAAGATATAGGGTATGGCCAAGCTTTCTTT.

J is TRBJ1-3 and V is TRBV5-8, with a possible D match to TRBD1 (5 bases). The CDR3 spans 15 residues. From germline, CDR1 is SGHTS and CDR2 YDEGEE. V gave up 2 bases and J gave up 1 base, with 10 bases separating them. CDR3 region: CASSLGAASGNTIYF. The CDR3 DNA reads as TGTGCCAGCAGCTTAGGGGCCGCTTCTGGAAACACCATATATTTT. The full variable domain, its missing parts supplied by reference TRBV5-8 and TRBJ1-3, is EAGVTQSPTHLIKTRGQQATLRCSPISGHTSVYWYQQALGLGLQFLLWYDEGEERNRGNFPPRFSGRQFPNYSSELNVNALELEDSALYLCASSLGAASGNTIYFGEGSWLTVV.

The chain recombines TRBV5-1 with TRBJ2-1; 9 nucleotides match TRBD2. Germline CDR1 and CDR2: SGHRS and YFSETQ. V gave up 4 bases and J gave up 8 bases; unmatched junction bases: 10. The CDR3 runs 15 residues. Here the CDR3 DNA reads TGCGCCAGCAGCCCTGGGCTAGCGGGATTCCATGAGCAGTTCTTC. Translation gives CASSPGLAGFHEQFF.

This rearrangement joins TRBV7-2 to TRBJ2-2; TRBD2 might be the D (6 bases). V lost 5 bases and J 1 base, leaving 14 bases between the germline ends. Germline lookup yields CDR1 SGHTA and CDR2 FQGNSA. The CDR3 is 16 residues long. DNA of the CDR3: TGTGCCAGCAGCCCGAGACTAGTTAAGAACACCGGGGAGCTGTTTTTT. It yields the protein CASSPRLVKNTGELFF. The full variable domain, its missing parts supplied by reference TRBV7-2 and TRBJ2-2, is GAGVSQSPSNKVTEKGKDVELRCDPISGHTALYWYRQSLGQGLEFLIYFQGNSAPDKSGLPSDRFSAERTGGSVSTLTIQRTQQEDSAVYLCASSPRLVKNTGELFFGEGSRLTVL.

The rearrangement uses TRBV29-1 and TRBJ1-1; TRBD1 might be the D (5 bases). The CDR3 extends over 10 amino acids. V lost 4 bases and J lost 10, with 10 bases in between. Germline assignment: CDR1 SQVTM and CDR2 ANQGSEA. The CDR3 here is CSVVGDRAFF. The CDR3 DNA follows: TGCAGCGTTGTAGGGGACCGAGCTTTCTTT.

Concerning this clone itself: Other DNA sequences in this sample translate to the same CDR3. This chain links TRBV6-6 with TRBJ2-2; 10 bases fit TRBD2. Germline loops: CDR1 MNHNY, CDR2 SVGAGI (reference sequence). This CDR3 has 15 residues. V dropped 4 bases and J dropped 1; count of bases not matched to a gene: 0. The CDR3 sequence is CASSWTSGNTGELFF. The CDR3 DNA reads TGTGCCAGCAGTTGGACTAGCGGGAACACCGGGGAGCTGTTTTTT.

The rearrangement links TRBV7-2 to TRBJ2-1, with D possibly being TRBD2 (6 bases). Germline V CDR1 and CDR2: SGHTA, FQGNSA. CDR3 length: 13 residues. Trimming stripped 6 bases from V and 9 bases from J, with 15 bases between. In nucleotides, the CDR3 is TGTGCCAGCAGTGCACGGAGGGAAGTTGAGCAGTTCTTC. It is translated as CASSARREVEQFF.

Written as DNA, the CDR3 is TGTGCCAGCAGCTTCGAACCCCCCTCCCCTCGCGAGCAGTACTTC. It translates to CASSFEPPSPREQYF. The chain is built from TRBV5-4 and TRBJ2-7; D uncertain. The CDR3 contains 15 residues. The V gene lost 2 bases and the J gene lost 6 bases, with 18 bases spanning the gap. CDR1 SGHNT and CDR2 YYREEE come from the germline V gene (reference sequence).

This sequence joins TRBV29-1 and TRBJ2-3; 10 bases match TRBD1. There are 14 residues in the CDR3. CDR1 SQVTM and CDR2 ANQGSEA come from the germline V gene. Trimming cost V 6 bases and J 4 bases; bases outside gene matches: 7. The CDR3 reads CSVPTGGWADTQYF. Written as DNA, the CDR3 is TGCAGCGTACCGACAGGGGGCTGGGCAGATACGCAGTATTTT.

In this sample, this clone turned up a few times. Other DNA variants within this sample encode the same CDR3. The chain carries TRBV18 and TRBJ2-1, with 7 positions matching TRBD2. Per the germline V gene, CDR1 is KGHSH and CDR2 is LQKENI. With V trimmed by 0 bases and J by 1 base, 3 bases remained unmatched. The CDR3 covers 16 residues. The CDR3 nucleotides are TGTGCCAGCTCACCACCGGGGGGAGGGTCCTACAATGAGCAGTTCTTC. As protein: CASSPPGGGSYNEQFF.

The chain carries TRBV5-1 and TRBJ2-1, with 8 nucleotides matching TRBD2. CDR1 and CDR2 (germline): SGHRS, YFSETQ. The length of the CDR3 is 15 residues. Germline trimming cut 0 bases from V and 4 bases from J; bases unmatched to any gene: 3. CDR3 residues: CASSLETGGYNEQFF. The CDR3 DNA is TGCGCCAGCAGCTTGGAAACGGGAGGGTACAATGAGCAGTTCTTC.

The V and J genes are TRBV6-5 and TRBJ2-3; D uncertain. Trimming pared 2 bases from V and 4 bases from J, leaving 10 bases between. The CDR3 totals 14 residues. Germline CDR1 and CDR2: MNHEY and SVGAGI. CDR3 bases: TGTGCCAGCAGTTACCGAGGTCGATCAGATACGCAGTATTTT. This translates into CASSYRGRSDTQYF.

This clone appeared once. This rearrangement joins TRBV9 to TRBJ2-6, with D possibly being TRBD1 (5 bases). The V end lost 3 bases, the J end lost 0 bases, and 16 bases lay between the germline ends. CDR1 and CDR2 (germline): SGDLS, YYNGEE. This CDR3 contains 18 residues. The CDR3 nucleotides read TGTGCCAGCAGCGCCAAGACAGTTTCCCTCTCTGGGGCCAACGTCCTGACTTTC. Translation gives CASSAKTVSLSGANVLTF.

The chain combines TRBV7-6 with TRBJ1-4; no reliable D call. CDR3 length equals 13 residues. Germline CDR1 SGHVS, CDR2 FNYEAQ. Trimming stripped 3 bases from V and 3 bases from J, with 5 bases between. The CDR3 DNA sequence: TGTGCCAGCAGCTTCTGGTCTAATGAAAAACTGTTTTTT. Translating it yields CASSFWSNEKLFF.

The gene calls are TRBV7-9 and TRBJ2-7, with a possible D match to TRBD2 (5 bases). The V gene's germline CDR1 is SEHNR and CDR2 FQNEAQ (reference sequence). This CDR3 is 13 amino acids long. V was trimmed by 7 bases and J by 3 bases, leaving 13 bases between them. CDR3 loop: CASKAGLSYEQYF. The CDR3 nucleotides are TGTGCCAGCAAAGCCGGACTGAGCTACGAGCAGTACTTC.